Below, 5 T cell receptor beta chains from the same sample are listed, as sequenced in a study of blood T cell repertoires in COVID-19. Assay used: immunoSEQ multiplex PCR; TCRdb lists only in-frame clones, some missing. The sample includes tens of thousands of clones, approximately 78% of them seen just once. The sequenced material came from peripheral blood. These receptors originate from a woman aged 60-75 years with acute or convalescent COVID-19.

This clone was picked up a small number of times. The gene calls are TRBV9 and TRBJ2-3, with 9 nucleotides matching TRBD2. Germline assignment: CDR1 SGDLS and CDR2 YYNGEE. The CDR3 consists of 16 residues. Trimming took 3 bases from V and 6 from J; bases not matched to a gene: 11. The CDR3: CASSDNAGTSLDTQYF. The CDR3 DNA reads as TGTGCCAGCAGCGACAATGCCGGGACTAGCTTGGATACGCAGTATTTT.

The chain links TRBV27 to TRBJ1-5, with a possible D match to TRBD1 (5 bases). Per germline, CDR1 MNHEY and CDR2 SMNVEV (reference sequence). The CDR3 totals 15 residues. Trimming stripped 11 bases from V and 0 bases from J, with 17 bases between. CDR3 in amino acids: CASSTAYYSNQPQHF. Here the CDR3 DNA reads TGTGCCTCCTCGACAGCTTACTATAGCAATCAGCCCCAGCATTTT.

This clone occurred once. The rearrangement uses TRBV5-6 and TRBJ1-1; D gene uncertain. The V and J ends lost 1 base and 7 bases respectively, with 14 bases between them. Germline-derived CDR1 and CDR2 are SGHDT and YYEEEE. The CDR3 length is 14 residues. The CDR3 loop is CASSLYRSGGEAFF. The CDR3 nucleotides read TGTGCCAGCAGCTTGTATCGATCGGGTGGTGAAGCTTTCTTT.

The rearrangement joins TRBV6-1 to TRBJ1-1; 7 nucleotides agree with TRBD1. The CDR3 has 16 amino acids. CDR1 is MNHNS and CDR2 is SASEGT in the germline V gene. V trimming: 4 bases; J trimming: 5 bases; junction bases outside the gene matches: 13. The CDR3, as DNA: TGTGCCAGCAGTGCCAGTGTAACCAGGGGGTTAACTGAAGCTTTCTTT. Amino acid sequence: CASSASVTRGLTEAFF.

The chain is built from TRBV24-1 and TRBJ2-5; D possibly corresponds to TRBD1 (6 bases). Trimming pared 3 bases from V and 2 bases from J, leaving 12 bases between. Germline-derived CDR1 and CDR2 are KGHDR and SFDVKD. The CDR3 contains 15 residues. The chain's CDR3 is CATSDRGSPQETQYF. The DNA for the CDR3 is TGTGCCACCAGTGATAGGGGGAGTCCTCAAGAGACCCAGTACTTC.